This T cell receptor beta chain was found in a study of shared clonotypes between healthy human individuals (dated by TCRdb to about 2020). Regarding the complete study: The cohort comprised a couple of women and a few men aged 18 to 49 years. Blood TCR repertoires of roughly 5 healthy adults were deeply sequenced to estimate repertoire size and the extent of clonotype sharing between individuals. Libraries were prepared and TCR repertoires were sequenced by different laboratories using diverse techniques, in order to increase sequencing depth and limit assay-specific biases. Per donor, leukapheresis produced somewhere between about 0.8 and 9 billion PBMCs. Per donor, three plates each were used for CD4 naive and CD4 memory, two for CD8 naive, and one for CD8 memory. Points the paper makes about the study in general: Incomplete sequencing was indicated by rarefaction of sorted-subset datasets, despite the large sequencing depth. Pairwise subsampling led to the expectation that sequencing depth would affect the degree of clonotype sharing among donors. Sampling was restricted to blood, and TCR repertoires in tissue are likely to differ from TCR repertoires in blood. Because the study included only a small number of donors, the genetic and exposure-history diversity represented was limited. Compared with non-shared clonotypes, the clonotypes found in all four sorted-subset donors had higher generation probabilities. Naive subsets generally had larger estimated clonotype richness than memory subsets did. Sharing across four donors was observed for 4.5% to 6.5% of naive CD4, 3.5% of naive CD8, 2.3% of memory CD4, and roughly 0.4% of memory CD8 clonotypes.

Using the deep immunoSEQ assay, TCR CDR3 regions were amplified from genomic DNA by multiplex PCR. For each cell subset, the extracted genomic DNA was distributed evenly across all wells of several immunoSEQ 96-well plates, and each plate served as one replicate. For sorted subsets, approximately 0.2 ug of genomic DNA, equivalent to 25,000 to 30,000 T cell genomes, went into each replicate PCR. The purified libraries were quantified using a Qubit 3.0 fluorometer, sized with a Bioanalyzer 2100, and then quantified again using the KAPA Library Quantification kit. Each immunoSEQ 96-well plate was sequenced on its own single-read 150-cycle Illumina NextSeq 550 flow cell. In the paper's pipeline: The immunoSEQ output contained only junctional sequences without quality scores, so filtering could not match that applied to full-length reads. To assign V/J genes and CDR3, sequences were annotated using PyIR, a Python wrapper for IgBLAST v1.9, with IMGT germline references. Reads were filtered out if the reads had weak V/J assignments (E-value above 1e-6), no CDR3, stop codons, out-of-frame junctions, or ambiguous translated residues. V3J clonotypes were defined by identical inferred V gene, J gene, and CDR3 amino acid sequence. The percentage overlap between two repertoires was calculated by dividing the number of shared unique clonotypes by the size of the smaller repertoire. Repertoire richness was assessed with RTK rarefaction, the Chao1 estimator, and Recon v2.1 estimates of unobserved clonotypes. Generation probabilities were computed with OLGA for all TCRbeta clonotypes obtained by the gDNA method from several donors. The immuneACCESS repertoire file appears here via TCRdb, limited to in-frame rearrangements. These files lack a portion of the clones; in checked studies, under half of the deficit traces to unresolved V genes, and the cause of the others is not known. From that table come the V and J calls and clone size; the DNA was used to work out D and trimming. In all, the sample holds 1.6 million or so clones, and roughly 96% of those were seen once. The ten top clones hold over 1% of the sample.

On this clone itself: Its antigen is still unknown. Base-call qualities are not available, and no considerably larger clone is one nucleotide away.

The donors were healthy, HIV-negative adults who had no recently reported acute infections or vaccinations. Only Caucasian adults living in Nashville, Tennessee, USA were represented among the donors. CD4+ T cells were enriched through magnetic negative selection, after which naive cells were positively selected on CD45RA and the remaining negative fraction served as the memory subset. Blood was collected by leukapheresis, and PBMCs were isolated by Ficoll-Histopaque density gradient centrifugation and then cryopreserved in liquid nitrogen vapor phase. Analytical flow cytometry was used to check the purity and quantity of every magnetically sorted T cell population. Each sorted fraction had its genomic DNA isolated and then quantified by UV absorbance on a Nanodrop 2000c. CDR1 and CDR2 are drawn from the germline V gene: SGHAT, FQNNGV. Taken from cysteine to phenylalanine, the CDR3 has 15 residues. The retained sequence is limited to the CDR3, 45 bases, with the frame set at the first base. The V and J ends are trimmed by 0 bases and 7 bases, leaving 12 bases between them.

The clonotype originates from a man aged 30 to 45 in good health. Material for sequencing was naive CD4+ T cells sorted from blood. The cell subset or site label of this sample denotes: CD45RA+ positively selected. The rearrangement joined TRBV11-2 to TRBJ2-2, with no D gene named confidently. The DNA is TGTGCCAGCAGCTTAGATCCAGTACGCGGCGGGGAGCTGTTTTTT. It encodes CASSLDPVRGGELFF. Supplemented by the reference TRBV11-2 and TRBJ2-2 proteins around the CDR3, the complete variable domain is EAGVAQSPRYKIIEKRQSVAFWCNPISGHATLYWYQQILGQGPKLLIQFQNNGVVDDSQLPKDRFSAERLKGVDSTLKIQPAKLEDSAVYLCASSLDPVRGGELFFGEGSRLTVL.